These 23 T cell receptor beta chains were all obtained from the same sample, sequenced in a study of T cells in localized non-small cell lung cancer (TCRdb year 2020). The receptor library was made with the immunoSEQ multiplex PCR assay. TCRdb took over this immuneACCESS table, retaining in-frame rearrangements with V and J assigned. Such tables are incomplete; in checked studies, under half of the missing clones stem from an unresolved V gene, and the remainder is unexplained. The sample records about 20,000 clones, 70% to 90% of which are singletons. Clones ranked in the top ten supply almost 8.5% of the sample. The sample here was peripheral blood, taken before any cancer treatment. All receptors derive from a man aged 40-75 years with stage I lung adenocarcinoma.

The chain couples TRBV7-9 to TRBJ1-4, with D perhaps matching TRBD1 (5 bases). Trimming removed 5 bases at V and 6 bases at J, with 19 bases between. The CDR3 extends over 16 amino acids. CDR1 and CDR2 (germline): SEHNR, FQNEAQ (reference sequence). For the CDR3, the DNA is TGTGCCAGCAGCCCCCAGAGGACAATAGGGGATGAAAAACTGTTTTTT. Protein: CASSPQRTIGDEKLFF.

Points on this clone: This CDR3 is also generated by other DNA sequences in the sample. The chain carries TRBV2 and TRBJ2-5; no definite D call. Germline V CDR1 and CDR2: SNHLY, FYNNEI. This CDR3 is 15 amino acids long. Between the trimmed V and J ends, which lost 2 bases and 4 bases, there was a span of 14 bases. The CDR3 region has the DNA TGTGCCAGCAGTGAATTTGGGGAAGGCGGAGAGACCCAGTACTTC. Its protein product is CASSEFGEGGETQYF. Drawing the rest from reference TRBV2 and TRBJ2-5, the complete variable domain is EPEVTQTPSHQVTQMGQEVILRCVPISNHLYFYWYRQILGQKVEFLVSFYNNEISEKSEIFDDQFSVERPDGSNFTLKIRSTKLEDSAMYFCASSEFGEGGETQYFGPGTRLLVL.

The gene calls are TRBV2 and TRBJ2-1; D is ambiguous. V lost 9 bases, J lost 0 bases, and 12 bases lay in between. The CDR3 is made up of 14 amino acids. CDR1 and CDR2 (germline): SNHLY, FYNNEI. This chain's CDR3 is CASLKPNSYNEQFF. CDR3 DNA: TGTGCCAGTCTGAAGCCCAACTCCTACAATGAGCAGTTCTTC.

The chain employs TRBV10-3 and TRBJ2-7; tentatively, D is TRBD1 (5 bases). In germline, CDR1 is ENHRY, CDR2 SYGVKD. The CDR3 extends over 13 amino acids. Trimming removed 6 bases at V and 3 bases at J, with 12 bases between. The CDR3 region has the DNA TGTGCCATCAGGGTCGACAGCCGCTACGAGCAGTACTTC. This translates into CAIRVDSRYEQYF.

The rearrangement links TRBV2 to TRBJ2-3; 8 nucleotides agree with TRBD2. The CDR3 is made up of 14 amino acids. Per germline, CDR1 SNHLY and CDR2 FYNNEI. After removal of 3 bases from V and 9 bases from J, the junction contained 8 bases not matched to a gene. CDR3 DNA: TGTGCCAGCAGTGATTCGGGTAGCGGGAAAACGCAGTATTTT. Amino acid sequence: CASSDSGSGKTQYF.

The rearrangement uses TRBV29-1 and TRBJ2-1; TRBD2 agrees at 11 bases. Germline CDR1 and CDR2: SQVTM and ANQGSEA. The CDR3 covers 16 residues. With V trimmed by 1 base and J by 5 bases, 7 bases remained unmatched. The CDR3 region is CSVEGTSGRGNNEQFF. The CDR3 DNA reads as TGCAGCGTTGAAGGAACTAGCGGGAGAGGGAACAATGAGCAGTTCTTC.

J is TRBJ1-1 and V is TRBV6-6, with D hard to call. Germline lookup yields CDR1 MNHNY and CDR2 SVGAGI (reference sequence). This CDR3 comprises 14 residues. V was cut by 1 base and J by 4 bases, with 10 bases left in between. CDR3 nucleotide sequence: TGTGCCAGCAGTTACTTCGGAGGGAGCACTGAAGCTTTCTTT. Its translation: CASSYFGGSTEAFF.

J is TRBJ1-1 and V is TRBV5-1; no definite D call. Germline V gives CDR1 SGHRS, CDR2 YFSETQ. V shed 0 bases and J shed 1 base, with 7 bases lying between them. CDR3 length equals 14 residues. This CDR3 reads CASSLAAGNTEAFF. Here the CDR3 DNA reads TGCGCCAGCAGCTTGGCGGCAGGGAACACTGAAGCTTTCTTT.

This clone was seen a handful of times. This chain links TRBV5-1 with TRBJ1-2, with a possible D match to TRBD1 (5 bases). V was trimmed by 0 bases and J by 8 bases, leaving 17 bases between them. This CDR3 has 15 amino acids. CDR1 SGHRS and CDR2 YFSETQ come from the germline V gene. The CDR3 DNA reads TGCGCCAGCAGCTTGGCACAGGTACCTACGGCAGGCTACACCTTC. It codes for CASSLAQVPTAGYTF.

CDR3 residues: CASSLGTALSTEAFF. The CDR3 DNA is TGCGCCAGCAGCCTCGGGACAGCACTATCCACTGAAGCTTTCTTT. The J gene is TRBJ1-1, the V gene TRBV5-1; 7 bases agree with TRBD1. Germline-derived CDR1 and CDR2 are SGHRS and YFSETQ. This CDR3 region has 15 residues. With V trimmed by 4 bases and J by 4 bases, 10 bases remained unmatched.

The gene calls are TRBV19 and TRBJ2-1; 8 bases align to TRBD2. The CDR3 has 20 residues. V was clipped by 1 base and J by 1 base; unmatched bases: 15. CDR1 and CDR2 (germline): LNHDA, SQIVND (reference sequence). The CDR3 DNA sequence: TGTGCCAGTAGTATAGCGTCCCTAGCGGGTTCCGGTTGGTCCTACAATGAGCAGTTCTTC. It is translated as CASSIASLAGSGWSYNEQFF.

In nucleotides, the CDR3 is TGCAGCGTCTACCCCACTGCGAACACCGGGGAGCTGTTTTTT. The encoded protein is CSVYPTANTGELFF. The J gene is TRBJ2-2, the V gene TRBV29-1; no firm D call. Per germline, CDR1 SQVTM and CDR2 ANQGSEA. Trimming pared 6 bases from V and 0 bases from J, leaving 11 bases between. This CDR3 spans 14 amino acids.

This sequence joins TRBV9 and TRBJ1-2, with a tentative D call TRBD1 (5 bases). This CDR3 is built from 17 residues. V dropped 2 bases and J dropped 4 bases, with 21 bases sitting between them. Per the germline V gene, CDR1 is SGDLS and CDR2 is YYNGEE. Here the CDR3 reads CASSVSSPGVVGYGYTF. CDR3 coding DNA: TGTGCCAGCAGCGTCTCGAGTCCGGGGGTGGTGGGCTATGGCTACACCTTC.

V and J are TRBV9 and TRBJ2-2; 12 bases match TRBD2. J gave up 7 bases and V 4 bases, and 5 bases lay outside the gene matches. The CDR3 consists of 15 residues. The V gene's germline CDR1 is SGDLS and CDR2 YYNGEE. The CDR3 nucleotides read TGTGCCAGCAGCCCACTAGCGGGAGGAAACGGGGAGCTGTTTTTT. Its translation is CASSPLAGGNGELFF.

The genes are TRBV5-1 and TRBJ2-1, with D maybe TRBD1 (6 bases). In germline, CDR1 is SGHRS, CDR2 YFSETQ. The CDR3 is 13 residues long. V shed 4 bases and J shed 10 bases, with 15 bases lying between them. CDR3: CASSLQQGGEQFF. Here the CDR3 DNA reads TGCGCCAGCAGCCTCCAACAGGGTGGGGAGCAGTTCTTC. The full variable domain, its missing parts supplied by reference TRBV5-1 and TRBJ2-1, is KAGVTQTPRYLIKTRGQQVTLSCSPISGHRSVSWYQQTPGQGLQFLFEYFSETQRNKGNFPGRFSGRQFSNSRSEMNVSTLELGDSALYLCASSLQQGGEQFFGPGTRLTVL.

This sequence joins TRBV5-6 and TRBJ2-1; D uncertain. The length of the CDR3 is 12 residues. Per the germline V gene, CDR1 is SGHDT and CDR2 is YYEEEE. Trimming left V 6 bases short and J 6 bases short, with 10 bases between. CDR3 protein: CASKTPFNEQFF. The CDR3 region has the DNA TGTGCCAGCAAGACGCCTTTCAATGAGCAGTTCTTC.

V and J are TRBV10-1 and TRBJ1-1, with D perhaps matching TRBD1 (6 bases). The CDR3 length is 14 residues. Trimming pared 8 bases from V and 0 bases from J, leaving 13 bases between. Germline CDR1 reads WNHNN; CDR2 reads SYGVQD (reference sequence). The CDR3 nucleotides read TGCGCCAGCTTGAACAGGGAGCTGAACACTGAAGCTTTCTTT. Translation: CASLNRELNTEAFF.

This clone was counted between two and nine times. V gene TRBV2 combines with J gene TRBJ2-1, with D unclear. Germline values: CDR1 SNHLY, CDR2 FYNNEI. The CDR3 is 11 amino acids. The V end was cut by 4 bases, the J end by 7 bases, with 5 bases between. The CDR3 loop reads CASSVRNEQFF. CDR3 DNA: TGTGCCAGCAGTGTGAGGAATGAGCAGTTCTTC. Together with reference TRBV2 and TRBJ2-1, the CDR3 gives the full variable domain: EPEVTQTPSHQVTQMGQEVILRCVPISNHLYFYWYRQILGQKVEFLVSFYNNEISEKSEIFDDQFSVERPDGSNFTLKIRSTKLEDSAMYFCASSVRNEQFFGPGTRLTVL.

The chain has TRBV15 and TRBJ1-2; 10 bases agree with TRBD1. The CDR3 contains 16 residues. V lost 0 bases to trimming and J lost 5 bases; unmatched junction nucleotides: 6. Germline assignment: CDR1 LNHNV and CDR2 YYDKDF (reference sequence). The CDR3 sequence: CATSRDRGQGRYGYTF. The CDR3 nucleotides are TGTGCCACCAGCAGAGATCGGGGACAGGGGAGGTATGGCTACACCTTC.

The V gene is TRBV7-7, the J gene TRBJ2-2, with D maybe TRBD1 (6 bases). CDR1 SSHAT and CDR2 FNYEAQ come from the germline V gene (reference sequence). The CDR3 spans 15 residues. The V end was cut by 6 bases, the J end by 4 bases, with 15 bases between. The CDR3 region has the DNA TGTGCCAGCAGTCCACTGACAGGTTCCACCGGGGAGCTGTTTTTT. The encoded protein is CASSPLTGSTGELFF.

This chain's CDR3 is CASSYGLEQYF. The CDR3 region has the DNA TGTGCCAGCAGCTATGGACTTGAGCAGTACTTC. The V call is TRBV25-1, the J call TRBJ2-7; TRBD2 might be the D (5 bases). Trimming stripped 6 bases from V and 7 bases from J, with 10 bases between. Germline-derived CDR1 and CDR2 are MGHDK and SYGVNS. The CDR3 loop spans 11 amino acids.

J is TRBJ1-3 and V is TRBV9; D is uncertain. Germline V gene sequence: CDR1 SGDLS, CDR2 YYNGEE. V shed 2 bases and J shed 4 bases, with 7 bases lying between them. The CDR3 is 13 amino acids. In DNA form, the CDR3 reads TGTGCCAGCAGCGTTGATCAGGGAAACACCATATATTTT. It yields the protein CASSVDQGNTIYF.

The CDR3 spells CASSYSGGTEAFF. The DNA for the CDR3 is TGTGCCAGCAGTTACTCGGGGGGCACTGAAGCTTTCTTT. This chain joins TRBV6-6 and TRBJ1-1, with D perhaps matching TRBD1 (5 bases). Trimming shortened V by 0 bases and J by 4 bases, and 6 bases separated the two germline ends. CDR1 and CDR2 from the germline V gene are MNHNY and SVGAGI (reference sequence). The CDR3 length is 13 residues.